These 20 T cell receptor beta chains originate from one sample sequenced in a study of cytomegalovirus exposure and HLA in healthy donors. PCR amplification relied on 60 Vbeta primers (plus 13 Jbeta primers). Data came from immunoSEQ multiplex PCR; TCRdb stores just in-frame clones and leaves some out. The sample has roughly 150,000 clones, roughly 9.4% seen once. Sequenced material: PBMCs. Source of these receptors: a male donor in good health and CMV-seronegative.

This clone was observed a few times. The chain couples TRBV10-3 to TRBJ2-7; the match to TRBD1 covers 7 bases. CDR1 is ENHRY and CDR2 is SYGVKD in the germline V gene. This CDR3 contains 16 residues. J gave up 2 bases and V 4 bases, and 11 bases lay outside the gene matches. The DNA for the CDR3 is TGTGCCATCAGTGGGTACGGGACAGAAAAGACCTACGAGCAGTACTTC. Its translation: CAISGYGTEKTYEQYF.

In its sample, this clone was seen a few times. The J gene is TRBJ1-1, the V gene TRBV7-2, with no clear D. In germline, CDR1 is SGHTA, CDR2 FQGNSA. This CDR3 contains 14 residues. V gave up 4 bases and J gave up 3 bases, with 12 bases separating them. CDR3 sequence reads: CASSSPGKDTEAFF. The CDR3 DNA reads TGTGCCAGCAGCTCTCCGGGGAAGGACACTGAAGCTTTCTTT.

V gene TRBV4-3 combines with J gene TRBJ2-6; 8 nucleotides line up with TRBD1. The length of the CDR3 is 19 residues. Germline CDR1 is LGHNA and CDR2 is YSLEER. Unmatched junction bases numbered 11, after V lost 1 base and J lost 3 bases. The CDR3 sequence is CASSQVTTGGSGGANVLTF. The CDR3 DNA is TGCGCCAGCAGCCAAGTTACTACAGGGGGAAGCGGTGGGGCCAACGTCCTGACTTTC.

A few counts support this clone. The chain is built from TRBV6-5 and TRBJ1-2; 12 nucleotides line up with TRBD1. This CDR3 has 14 amino acids. Germline loops: CDR1 MNHEY, CDR2 SVGAGI. Trimming took 7 bases from V and 6 from J; bases not matched to a gene: 6. For the CDR3, the DNA is TGTGCCAGCACCCTGGGACAGGGGGCAAATGGCTACACCTTC. Translating gives CASTLGQGANGYTF.

There are a few counts of this clone. The rearrangement uses TRBV7-9 and TRBJ2-2, with TRBD2 as a possible D gene (6 bases). This CDR3 has 15 residues. Germline lookup yields CDR1 SEHNR and CDR2 FQNEAQ (reference sequence). Trimming shortened V by 4 bases and J by 2 bases, and 11 bases separated the two germline ends. As DNA, the CDR3 is TGTGCCAGCAGCTCTCGGGACTCTAACACCGGGGAGCTGTTTTTT. Translated: CASSSRDSNTGELFF.

This clone was seen only a few times. This sequence joins TRBV12-2 and TRBJ2-7; the table's D call, TRBD2, was not checked against the DNA. TRBV12-2 has pseudogene status. The CDR3 is 15 amino acids. CDR3 in DNA: TGTGCAAGTCGCTTAAATGGACTAGCTTCCTACGAGCAGTACTTC. Its protein product is CASRLNGLASYEQYF.

This clone was counted a few times. The chain has TRBV28 and TRBJ1-1, with 10 positions matching TRBD1. From germline, CDR1 is MDHEN and CDR2 SYDVKM. The CDR3 is 16 amino acids. V was pared by 1 base and J by 0 bases, with 2 bases of the junction left unmatched. The CDR3 loop is CASSLLGQGMNTEAFF. In DNA form, the CDR3 reads TGTGCCAGCAGTTTATTGGGACAGGGGATGAACACTGAAGCTTTCTTT.

A few counts support this clone. The chain links TRBV11-3 to TRBJ1-2, with D perhaps TRBD1 (6 bases). The CDR3 extends over 16 amino acids. Trimming took off 0 bases at V and 4 bases at J, with 15 bases between the two ends. CDR1 SGHNT and CDR2 YENEEA come from the germline V gene. In nucleotides, the CDR3 is TGTGCCAGCAGCTTAGATGGGGACACCGGAATCTATGGCTACACCTTC. Protein product: CASSLDGDTGIYGYTF.

This clone has a handful of counts. The chain carries TRBV15 and TRBJ2-7, with 9 bases fitting TRBD1. The CDR3 has 17 amino acids. V dropped 5 bases and J dropped 2; count of bases not matched to a gene: 13. CDR1 LNHNV and CDR2 YYDKDF come from the germline V gene (reference sequence). The DNA for the CDR3 is TGTGCCACCAGCGGGGAGATTCCGGGACAGGGAGCCTACGAGCAGTACTTC. Amino acid sequence: CATSGEIPGQGAYEQYF.

This clone was seen a few times. V is TRBV7-2 and J is TRBJ2-7, with D perhaps matching TRBD1 (6 bases). The CDR3 totals 15 residues. Trimming removed 0 bases at V and 2 bases at J, with 11 bases between. Germline loops: CDR1 SGHTA, CDR2 FQGNSA. CDR3 residues: CASSLADSGTYEQYF. The CDR3 DNA sequence: TGTGCCAGCAGCTTAGCGGACAGTGGGACCTACGAGCAGTACTTC.

The chain links TRBV5-4 to TRBJ2-4; maybe TRBD2 (6 bases). Germline CDR1 SGHNT, CDR2 YYREEE (reference sequence). With 0 bases removed from V and 3 bases from J, the gap between germline ends came to 13 bases. The length of the CDR3 is 16 residues. CDR3 sequence: CASSLAGGTIKNIQYF. CDR3 DNA sequence: TGTGCCAGCAGCTTGGCCGGAGGGACGATCAAAAACATTCAGTACTTC. The complete variable domain, with remaining parts taken from reference TRBV5-4 and TRBJ2-4, reads ETGVTQSPTHLIKTRGQQVTLRCSSQSGHNTVSWYQQALGQGPQFIFQYYREEENGRGNFPPRFSGLQFPNYSSELNVNALELDDSALYLCASSLAGGTIKNIQYFGAGTRLSVL.

The rearrangement joins TRBV7-4 to TRBJ2-7, with 7 bases matching TRBD1. This CDR3 contains 15 residues. Per the germline V gene, CDR1 is SGHVT and CDR2 is SQSDAQ. The trim removed 1 base at V and 6 bases at J, leaving 9 bases unmatched. CDR3 DNA: TGTGCCAGCAGCTTAGATCGGGACAGAAGTACCGAGCAGTACTTC. It translates to CASSLDRDRSTEQYF.

There are a few counts of this clone. The chain combines TRBV15 with TRBJ2-7; a weak D match, TRBD2 (5 bases). V shed 0 bases and J shed 0 bases, with 12 bases lying between them. The CDR3 has 16 residues. Germline V lookup: CDR1 LNHNV, CDR2 YYDKDF (reference sequence). CDR3 amino acids: CATSRDRPEGSYEQYF. As DNA, the CDR3 is TGTGCCACCAGCAGAGATCGCCCAGAGGGCTCCTACGAGCAGTACTTC.

Of note for this clone: This same CDR3 is encoded by further DNA sequences in the sample. The chain joins TRBV2 to TRBJ1-4; TRBD1 matches at 9 bases. The germline V gene encodes CDR1 SNHLY and CDR2 FYNNEI. Trimming took 6 bases from V and 7 from J; bases not matched to a gene: 6. This CDR3 is 14 amino acids long. CDR3 DNA: TGTGCCAGCAGCACAGGGGGCGCGGGTGAAAAACTGTTTTTT. Its protein is CASSTGGAGEKLFF. Variable domain in full (rest from reference TRBV2 and TRBJ1-4): EPEVTQTPSHQVTQMGQEVILRCVPISNHLYFYWYRQILGQKVEFLVSFYNNEISEKSEIFDDQFSVERPDGSNFTLKIRSTKLEDSAMYFCASSTGGAGEKLFFGSGTQLSVL.

This chain links TRBV5-1 with TRBJ1-4; tentative D call: TRBD1 (6 bases). With 4 bases removed from V and 8 bases from J, the gap between germline ends came to 18 bases. Germline V CDR1 and CDR2: SGHRS, YFSETQ. The length of the CDR3 is 15 residues. In nucleotides, the CDR3 is TGCGCCAGCAGCGCTTCAGGGGCTTTGGGGGAAAAACTGTTTTTT. Its translation is CASSASGALGEKLFF.

The table lists this clone with a few counts. The CDR3 reads CASSFEGGEKLFF. The DNA for the CDR3 is TGTGCCAGCAGCTTCGAGGGTGGTGAAAAACTGTTTTTT. The chain uses TRBV13 and TRBJ1-4; no firm D call. Germline-derived CDR1 and CDR2 are PRHDT and FYEKMQ (reference sequence). The V end lost 3 bases, the J end lost 7 bases, and 9 bases lay between the germline ends. The length of the CDR3 is 13 residues.

This clone was picked up a small number of times. This rearrangement joins TRBV13 to TRBJ2-1; tentative D call: TRBD1 (5 bases). Deletions cut 4 bases from V and 5 bases from J, with 9 bases between. The CDR3 extends over 13 amino acids. Germline V gene lookup returns CDR1 PRHDT and CDR2 FYEKMQ (reference sequence). The DNA for the CDR3 is TGTGCCAGCAGCTCCGACAGTAACAATGAGCAGTTCTTC. Protein product: CASSSDSNNEQFF.

This rearrangement joins TRBV28 to TRBJ2-7; 7 bases line up with TRBD1. This CDR3 has 14 residues. Trimming removed 5 bases from V and 0 bases from J; junction bases left unmatched: 4. CDR1 MDHEN and CDR2 SYDVKM come from the germline V gene. This CDR3 is CASSHRGSSYEQYF. The DNA of the CDR3 is TGTGCCAGCAGTCACAGGGGATCCTCCTACGAGCAGTACTTC.

This clone turned up a few times. The chain employs TRBV18 and TRBJ2-1; 9 bases fit TRBD1. CDR1 and CDR2 from the germline V gene are KGHSH and LQKENI. The V and J ends lost 1 base and 8 bases, in that order; junction bases with no gene match: 6. The CDR3 runs 15 residues. CDR3 amino acids: CASSPHRGRMDEQFF. For the CDR3, the DNA is TGTGCCAGCTCACCACACAGGGGGCGCATGGATGAGCAGTTCTTC.

This chain uses TRBV10-3 with TRBJ1-1; 9 positions agree with TRBD1. V was pared by 7 bases and J by 4 bases, with 4 bases of the junction left unmatched. This CDR3 has 13 amino acids. Germline V gives CDR1 ENHRY, CDR2 SYGVKD. The CDR3 region is CAIKLQGATEAFF. The CDR3 DNA sequence: TGTGCCATCAAATTACAGGGGGCCACTGAAGCTTTCTTT.